These T cell receptor beta chains were read from a single sample in a study of blood T cells in healthy people across ages. TCRdb ran MiXCR on the 5' RACE reads and lists one entry per CDR3 protein. The sample has about 1.1 million distinct CDR3 sequences, under 40% seen once. Source material: blood. These receptors all come from a man between 18 and 29 years old in good health. Each CDR3 is given with its conserved first and last residue. A D gene is named only where the DNA matches it firmly. Size is omitted from some rows. Given values are once, few, many or a class for expanded clones.

TRBV28	once	NA	TRBJ1-5	TGTGCCAGCAGTTCATCAGGGGTCCAGCCCCAGCATTTT	CASSSSGVQPQHF
TRBV10-3	few	TRBD2	TRBJ2-2	TGTGCCATCAGTGGGCGGGGGGCCCCCACCGGGGAGCTGTTTTTT	CAISGRGAPTGELFF
TRBV18	few	NA	TRBJ2-5	TGTGCCAGCTCACCACGGTCTGGGTACCAAGAGACCCAGTACTTC	CASSPRSGYQETQYF
TRBV29-1	few	TRBD1	TRBJ1-1	TGCAGCGTGATCTCGTCGACAGGGGGATTCTCTGAAGCTTTCTTT	CSVISSTGGFSEAFF
TRBV5-1	few	TRBD2	TRBJ2-1	TGCGCCAGCAGCTTGGTCGGGGGGGCCGGAAAATCCTACAATGAGCAGTTCTTC	CASSLVGGAGKSYNEQFF
TRBV12-3/TRBV12-4	few	NA	TRBJ1-4	TGTGCCAGCACCCCGGAGGGTTTTGACGAAAAACTGTTTTTT	CASTPEGFDEKLFF
TRBV5-1	NA	NA	TRBJ1-1	TGCGCCAGCAGCTTGGCCAGGACCCAGGGCACTGAAGCTTTCTTT	CASSLARTQGTEAFF
TRBV29-1	NA	NA	TRBJ1-1	TGCGGCGTACAGGGTAACACTGAAGCTTTCTTT	CGVQGNTEAFF
TRBV7-2	NA	TRBD1	TRBJ1-1	TGTGCCAGCAGCTTAGGTATTAGGGGACAGGGAGTTTTCTTT	CASSLGIRGQGVFF
TRBV6-2/TRBV6-3	NA	NA	TRBJ2-1	TGTGCCAGCCGGTCGGGGGGCCTACACAATGAGCAGTTCTTC	CASRSGGLHNEQFF
TRBV12-3/TRBV12-4	NA	NA	TRBJ1-2	TGTGCCAGCAGTGATTGGCAGGGATTTGGCTACACCTTC	CASSDWQGFGYTF
TRBV24-1	NA	TRBD2	TRBJ2-3	TGTGCCACCAGTGATTCGAGGCAACAAGCGGGGCTTAGCACAGATACGCAGTATTTT	CATSDSRQQAGLSTDTQYF
TRBV27	NA	NA	TRBJ1-2	TGTGCCAGCAGTCCCAGTGGGGGGGCAAGGGGCTACACCTTC	CASSPSGGARGYTF
TRBV2	NA	NA	TRBJ1-5	TGTGCCAGCAGACAACAGAGCCATAGCAATCAGCCCCAGCATTTT	CASRQQSHSNQPQHF
TRBV12-3/TRBV12-4	NA	NA	TRBJ2-3	TGTGCCAGCAGTCCCGGGACGGGTTCGGGCACAGATACGCAGTATTTT	CASSPGTGSGTDTQYF
TRBV21-1	NA	NA	TRBJ1-5	TGTGCCAGCAGCAAACGGTTTCAGGGCAGCAATCAGCCCCAGCATTTT	CASSKRFQGSNQPQHF
TRBV5-6	few	NA	TRBJ1-5	TGTGCCAGCAGCTTGGGTGGACGGCGGCACAATCAGCCCCAGCATTTT	CASSLGGRRHNQPQHF
TRBV7-9	NA	NA	TRBJ2-2	TGTGCCAGCAGCTCCAGCCCGACAGACGACACCGGGGAGCTGTTTTTT	CASSSSPTDDTGELFF
TRBV12-3/TRBV12-4	NA	TRBD1	TRBJ1-1	TGTGCCAGCAGTCCGGGACAGGGATTCTCGGTTTTCTTT	CASSPGQGFSVFF
TRBV9	NA	TRBD1	TRBJ1-2	TGTGCCAGCAGCTCCCCGGACAGGTGGGGCTACACCTTC	CASSSPDRWGYTF
TRBV11-2	few	NA	TRBJ2-5	TGTGCCAGCAGCTTAGATCGGATGGATATACCGCAGTACTTC	CASSLDRMDIPQYF
TRBV6-5	NA	NA	TRBJ1-2	TGTGCCAGCAGCCGCGCAGTTCTGAATGCACCCTATGGCTACACCTTC	CASSRAVLNAPYGYTF
TRBV20-1	NA	NA	TRBJ2-7	TGCAGTGCTAATACCCGCTACGAGCAGTACTTC	CSANTRYEQYF
TRBV7-2	few	TRBD1	TRBJ1-2	TGTGCCAGCAGCTTAGTTACGGGACAGGGGCGGAATGGCTACACCTTC	CASSLVTGQGRNGYTF
TRBV7-9	few	NA	TRBJ2-7	TGTGCCAGCAGCTTAGTGGCAGGCAGTCGCTACGAGCAGTACTTC	CASSLVAGSRYEQYF
TRBV4-3	NA	NA	TRBJ1-1	TGCGCCAGCAGCCAGGCCCCCTTATTGAACACTGAAGCTTTCTTT	CASSQAPLLNTEAFF
TRBV29-1	NA	NA	TRBJ2-5	TGCAGCGTACTTCGAGGCCAAGAGACCCAGTACTTC	CSVLRGQETQYF
TRBV20-1	NA	TRBD1	TRBJ2-5	TGCAGTGCTAGAGATCAACAGGGGCTACAAGAGACCCAGTACTTC	CSARDQQGLQETQYF
TRBV6-5	NA	NA	TRBJ2-3	TGTGCCAGCAGTTACTCGGATCGTTTCGGGGCTAGCACAGATACGCAGTATTTT	CASSYSDRFGASTDTQYF
TRBV2	many	NA	TRBJ1-2	TGCGCCAGCAGCGAAGGGTCTAACTATGGCTACACCTTC	CASSEGSNYGYTF
TRBV4-3	NA	TRBD1	TRBJ1-5	TGCGCCAGCAGCCCGAGGGGGACAGAATTTAATCAGCCCCAGCATTTT	CASSPRGTEFNQPQHF
TRBV20-1	NA	TRBD1	TRBJ2-2	TGCAGTGCTAGAGGGCCGGGACAGGGGAACACCGGGGAGCTGTTTTTT	CSARGPGQGNTGELFF
TRBV20-1	NA	NA	TRBJ2-3	TGCAGTGCTAGGGACCCCGCCTTTAGCACAGATACGCAGTATTTT	CSARDPAFSTDTQYF
TRBV6-2/TRBV6-3	NA	NA	TRBJ1-2	TGTGCCAGCAGTCTCCAGGATAACTATGGCCACACCTTC	CASSLQDNYGHTF
TRBV9	NA	TRBD2	TRBJ2-5	TGTGCCAGCAGTGCGGGGGGACAAAGAGAGACCCAGTACTTC	CASSAGGQRETQYF
TRBV20-1	NA	NA	TRBJ1-2	TGCAGTGCTACGGGGACTTACAGGGCAGGCTACACCTTC	CSATGTYRAGYTF
TRBV9	few	NA	TRBJ1-2	TGTGCCAGCAGCCCCGCCGCGGGGGACTATGGCTACACCTTC	CASSPAAGDYGYTF
TRBV12-3/TRBV12-4	NA	TRBD1	TRBJ1-5	TGTGCCATCCGGACAGGGGGGGAAAATCAGCCCCAACATTTT	CAIRTGGENQPQHF
TRBV7-9	NA	NA	TRBJ1-1	TGTGCCAGCAGCTTATACTGGGATACGGTCGGGGACACTGAAGCTTTCTTT	CASSLYWDTVGDTEAFF
TRBV4-1	few	NA	TRBJ2-1	TGCGCCAGCAGCCAAGAGAGTCGGGATGAGCAGTTCTTC	CASSQESRDEQFF